One sample yielded the 8 T cell receptor beta chains listed below, sequenced in a study of PD-1 blockade in mismatch repair-deficient tumors (dated 2017 in TCRdb). Library preparation used the immunoSEQ multiplex PCR assay. Here the immuneACCESS table is served through TCRdb, limited to in-frame sequences with V and J called. Missing clones are a known gap in these copies; in checked studies unresolved V genes cover under half, and the rest lacks a known reason. The table for this sample lists over 60,000 clones; about 91% of them were counted only once. The top ten clonotypes cover approximately 13% of the sample. This specimen consisted of peripheral blood, obtained 52 weeks after starting pembrolizumab. The receptors here all came from an adult with mismatch repair-deficient cancer.

The chain couples TRBV7-9 to TRBJ2-1, with TRBD2 matching 10 bases. This CDR3 spans 15 amino acids. Germline V CDR1 and CDR2: SEHNR, FQNEAQ (reference sequence). V lost 2 bases to trimming and J lost 5 bases; unmatched junction nucleotides: 3. DNA for the CDR3: TGTGCCAGCAGCTTAATAGGACTAGCGGACAATGAGCAGTTCTTC. Its protein is CASSLIGLADNEQFF.

The V call is TRBV7-9, the J call TRBJ2-3, with D uncertain. Looked up from germline, CDR1 is SEHNR and CDR2 is FQNEAQ (reference sequence). This CDR3 comprises 12 residues. V was shortened by 3 bases and J by 2 bases, with 3 bases between the two germline ends. This chain's CDR3 is CASSFYTDTQYF. CDR3 nucleotide sequence: TGTGCCAGCAGCTTTTACACAGATACGCAGTATTTT.

This clone appeared a few times. The chain carries TRBV4-2 and TRBJ2-5, with 7 bases lining up with TRBD2. With V trimmed by 4 bases and J by 12 bases, 14 bases remained unmatched. The germline V gene has CDR1 LGHNA and CDR2 YNFKEQ. This CDR3 has 14 amino acids. CDR3 nucleotide sequence: TGTGCCAGCAGCCCACCGGGACTACCAGAGAAAGAGTACTTC. This translates into CASSPPGLPEKEYF.

The chain uses TRBV2 and TRBJ2-7; 7 positions match TRBD1. This CDR3 has 13 amino acids. Trimming removed 6 bases from V and 4 bases from J; junction bases left unmatched: 6. Germline V gene lookup returns CDR1 SNHLY and CDR2 FYNNEI. CDR3 nucleotides: TGTGCCAGCAGATGGGACAGTCAATACGAGCAGTACTTC. Translation: CASRWDSQYEQYF.

The gene calls are TRBV27 and TRBJ2-7, with 8 bases aligning to TRBD1. CDR3 length: 15 residues. The V segment lost 0 bases and the J segment 0 bases; nucleotides outside the gene matches: 1. Per germline, CDR1 MNHEY and CDR2 SMNVEV (reference sequence). This CDR3 is CASSLSGQASYEQYF. CDR3 coding DNA: TGTGCCAGCAGTTTATCGGGACAGGCCTCCTACGAGCAGTACTTC.

This chain links TRBV18 with TRBJ2-7, with D possibly being TRBD1 (6 bases). This CDR3 has 13 amino acids. Germline V gene lookup returns CDR1 KGHSH and CDR2 LQKENI. Trimming took 2 bases from V and 3 from J, leaving 8 bases between them. CDR3 sequence (DNA): TGTGCCAGCTCACCAGGACAGATCTACGAGCAGTACTTC. Amino acids: CASSPGQIYEQYF.

J is TRBJ1-2 and V is TRBV29-1, with D maybe TRBD1 (6 bases). CDR3 length equals 15 residues. Germline CDR1 SQVTM, CDR2 ANQGSEA. V was trimmed by 3 bases and J by 4 bases, leaving 18 bases between them. For the CDR3, the DNA is TGCAGCGTTGAGAGGGACATCGGAACAGCCTATGGCTACACCTTC. It yields the protein CSVERDIGTAYGYTF.

This clone occurred a few times. This chain connects TRBV4-1 to TRBJ2-7, with TRBD2 matching over 11 bases. Germline V gene sequence: CDR1 MGHRA, CDR2 YSYEKL. This CDR3 spans 14 amino acids. The trim removed 6 bases at V and 3 bases at J, leaving 4 bases unmatched. The DNA for the CDR3 is TGCGCCAGCAGTGCCGGGACTAGCGGCTACGAGCAGTACTTC. Translated, it gives CASSAGTSGYEQYF.